The text below deals with one TCR beta chain. Original processing notes: Quantification of nucleated cells was approximated via reference gene primer amplification. Repertoires were generated with immunoSEQ multiplex PCR, while TCRdb's copy carries only in-frame clones and drops some. The V and J calls and the clone size are those of that table, but D and trimming were determined from the DNA. Here the sample spans around 93,000 clones, roughly 82% being singletons. The data belong to a study of blood T cell repertoires in COVID-19. Across the study: PBMCs, B-cell-depleted T cells, or T cells were the source of the cDNA or gDNA that made up the material.

The CDR3 length is 16 residues. V lost 4 bases, J lost 2 bases, and 9 bases stayed unmatched. Per germline, CDR1 SGHRS and CDR2 YFSETQ. The chain is built from TRBV5-1 and TRBJ1-3, with 7 nucleotides matching TRBD1. The receptor was derived from a man older than 75 with acute or convalescent COVID-19. The sample taken for sequencing was peripheral blood. CDR3 DNA sequence: TGCGCCAGCAGCACTCGGATTGGACAGGCTGGAAACACCATATATTTT. Protein: CASSTRIGQAGNTIYF.